The 18 T cell receptor beta chains below come from one sample, sequenced in a study of early T cells in non-severe SARS-CoV-2 infection (dated by TCRdb to the early 2020s). To prepare the library, 5' RACE was applied. TCRdb lists the instrument as NextSeq 500. TCRdb reprocessed the public reads (quality trimming at Q25 with fastp, clone calling with MiXCR) and kept in-frame beta chains. Under each unique CDR3 protein, matching rows form one entry showing the most common genes and DNA. This sample holds tens of thousands of distinct CDR3 sequences; around 14% were observed only once. The leading ten clones occupy around 4.8% of the sample. The sample taken for sequencing was whole blood. These receptors originate from an adult who was a healthcare worker with PCR-confirmed SARS-CoV-2 infection or an uninfected control (not recorded which).

The gene calls are TRBV27 and TRBJ1-2; D gene uncertain. This CDR3 spans 12 amino acids. Germline CDR1 MNHEY, CDR2 SMNVEV (reference sequence). V was cut by 8 bases and J by 4 bases, with 11 bases left in between. CDR3 nucleotides: TGTGCCAGCGGCGACGGACCCTATGGCTACACCTTC. Translated: CASGDGPYGYTF.

This clonotype was seen only a few times. This chain uses TRBV12-3 or TRBV12-4 with TRBJ2-3, with D perhaps TRBD1 (6 bases). Trimming left V 6 bases short and J 13 bases short, with 23 bases between. The CDR3 extends over 14 amino acids. CDR3 coding DNA: TGTGCCAGCAGCCCCGACAGGCGGTTTTGGGATGAGTATTTT. It translates to CASSPDRRFWDEYF.

The rearrangement joins TRBV9 to TRBJ2-2; the D is unclear. V lost 0 bases and J lost 2, with 5 bases in between. This CDR3 comprises 14 residues. CDR1 and CDR2 (germline): SGDLS, YYNGEE. This chain's CDR3 is CASSVVGNTGELFF. CDR3 DNA: TGTGCCAGCAGCGTAGTGGGTAACACCGGGGAGCTGTTTTTT.

This clonotype has a handful of counts. V is TRBV9 and J is TRBJ2-2, with D possibly being TRBD1 (5 bases). CDR3 size: 15 residues. Germline CDR1 SGDLS, CDR2 YYNGEE. Trimming pared 1 base from V and 4 bases from J, leaving 11 bases between. The CDR3 loop is CASSVQGFSTGELFF. As DNA, the CDR3 is TGTGCCAGCAGCGTACAGGGATTTAGCACCGGGGAGCTGTTTTTT. The whole variable domain, filled in from reference TRBV9 and TRBJ2-2, reads DSGVTQTPKHLITATGQRVTLRCSPRSGDLSVYWYQQSLDQGLQFLIQYYNGEERAKGNILERFSAQQFPDLHSELNLSSLELGDSALYFCASSVQGFSTGELFFGEGSRLTVL.

This clonotype was found a few times. The V and J genes are TRBV20-1 and TRBJ1-4; no clear D. Trimming removed 5 bases at V and 8 bases at J, with 15 bases between. The CDR3 has 13 amino acids. Germline CDR1 is DFQATT and CDR2 is SNEGSKA (reference sequence). CDR3 loop: CSARNPDREKLFF. The CDR3, as DNA: TGCAGTGCTCGCAACCCCGACCGGGAAAAACTGTTTTTT.

The V gene is TRBV6-6, the J gene TRBJ1-2; D unresolved. There are 13 residues in the CDR3. Trimming shortened V by 2 bases and J by 8 bases, and 12 bases separated the two germline ends. Germline assignment: CDR1 MNHNY and CDR2 SVGAGI (reference sequence). DNA of the CDR3: TGTGCCAGCAGTTACGGAGGGAGGGAAGGCTACACCTTC. Protein product: CASSYGGREGYTF.

As for this clonotype: Since a much larger clone is just one base distant, this may be a read error. The chain recombines TRBV12-3 or TRBV12-4 with TRBJ1-1, with D perhaps matching TRBD1 (5 bases). This CDR3 contains 14 residues. CDR3 sequence: CASSPLGIGTEASF. For the CDR3, the DNA is TGTGCCAGCAGCCCTTTGGGGATAGGGACTGAAGCTTCCTTT.

Notes on this clonotype: A much larger clone differs from this one at a single base, so this may be a read error. The chain couples TRBV6-1 to TRBJ2-7; TRBD2 matches at 9 bases. The CDR3 consists of 14 residues. Germline trimming cut 1 base from V and 10 bases from J; bases unmatched to any gene: 8. The germline gives CDR1 MNHNS, CDR2 SASEGT. The CDR3 DNA reads TGTGCCAGCAGTGAAGGGTCAGGACTAGCGCAACAGTACTTC. It specifies CASSEGSGLAQQYF.

This clonotype occurred many times. The gene calls are TRBV4-2 and TRBJ2-3; D is possibly TRBD1 (5 bases). V was trimmed by 2 bases and J by 6 bases, leaving 15 bases between them. The length of the CDR3 is 15 residues. Germline CDR1 is LGHNA and CDR2 is YNFKEQ. Here the CDR3 DNA reads TGTGCCAGCAGCCAATATCTAGGGGCGTCCGATACGCAGTATTTT. It encodes CASSQYLGASDTQYF.

The V and J genes are TRBV4-3 and TRBJ2-1; D not certain. CDR3 size: 12 residues. Trimming took 4 bases from V and 5 from J, leaving 6 bases between them. Germline V gene lookup returns CDR1 LGHNA and CDR2 YSLEER. The CDR3 DNA sequence: TGCGCCAGCAGCCGGGTCGACAATGAGCAGTTCTTC. As protein: CASSRVDNEQFF.

The V call is TRBV7-6, the J call TRBJ2-7; tentatively, D is TRBD2 (6 bases). The CDR3 spans 10 residues. Germline V gene lookup returns CDR1 SGHVS and CDR2 FNYEAQ. The CDR3 bases are TGTGCTGTCGGGAGCTACGAGCAGTACTTC. Translated, it gives CAVGSYEQYF.

A note on this clonotype: At one end, the junction sequence differs from germline, possibly due to a read error. The rearrangement uses TRBV7-3 and TRBJ2-3; D remains unclear. Germline V lookup: CDR1 SGHTA, CDR2 FQGTGA. This CDR3 spans 13 amino acids. CDR3 sequence (DNA): TGTGTCAGCAGCTTCCAGGTCACAGATACGCAGTATTTT. Amino acid sequence: CVSSFQVTDTQYF.

This clonotype has just a few counts. V and J are TRBV29-1 and TRBJ2-1; 10 bases are a match to TRBD2. The V and J ends lost 6 bases and 9 bases, in that order; junction bases with no gene match: 5. Per the germline V gene, CDR1 is SQVTM and CDR2 is ANQGSEA. The CDR3 consists of 12 residues. The CDR3, as DNA: TGCAGCGTCGAGAGACTAGCGGGTGAGCAGTTCTTC. This gives the protein CSVERLAGEQFF.

This clonotype turned up a few times. V gene TRBV4-1 combines with J gene TRBJ1-6; D ambiguous. The CDR3 length is 12 residues. The V and J ends lost 6 bases and 9 bases respectively, with 9 bases between them. Germline V gives CDR1 MGHRA, CDR2 YSYEKL. The CDR3 loop reads CASRGRGSPLHF. CDR3 coding DNA: TGCGCCAGCAGGGGCAGAGGTTCACCCCTCCACTTT.

There are a few counts of this clonotype. This sequence joins TRBV5-1 and TRBJ1-1, with D tentatively TRBD1 (5 bases). V was trimmed by 9 bases and J by 1 base, leaving 13 bases between them. Germline lookup yields CDR1 SGHRS and CDR2 YFSETQ. The CDR3 consists of 13 residues. This CDR3 is CATAHGTNTEAFF. The CDR3 coding sequence is TGCGCCACCGCCCACGGGACGAACACTGAAGCTTTCTTT.

This clonotype was detected many times. This chain links TRBV12-3 or TRBV12-4 with TRBJ2-1, with 7 nucleotides matching TRBD2. V dropped 3 bases and J dropped 3; count of bases not matched to a gene: 5. This CDR3 contains 15 residues. The CDR3 is CASSLGAGNYNEQFF. CDR3 nucleotides: TGTGCCAGCAGTTTGGGAGCGGGGAACTACAATGAGCAGTTCTTC.

This clonotype was recorded a few times. The chain carries TRBV4-3 and TRBJ2-1, with 8 positions matching TRBD2. Trimming removed 1 base from V and 3 bases from J; junction bases left unmatched: 5. Looked up from germline, CDR1 is LGHNA and CDR2 is YSLEER. The CDR3 loop spans 16 amino acids. Written as DNA, the CDR3 is TGCGCCAGCAGCCAAGGGCGGGCGGGAGGCTACAATGAGCAGTTCTTC. Protein sequence: CASSQGRAGGYNEQFF.

This clonotype occurred many times. The V call is TRBV5-1, the J call TRBJ2-7; 9 nucleotides match TRBD2. Germline assignment: CDR1 SGHRS and CDR2 YFSETQ. V gave up 4 bases and J gave up 5 bases; unmatched junction bases: 16. The CDR3 length is 17 residues. The CDR3 protein is CASSPGLTGTSSHEQYF. Here the CDR3 DNA reads TGCGCCAGCAGCCCAGGGCTCACCGGGACTAGCAGCCACGAGCAGTACTTC.